The TCR beta chain under discussion was sequenced for a study of shared clonotypes between healthy human individuals. Note on this clone: Its antigen is currently unknown.

The germline V gene encodes CDR1 SGDLS and CDR2 YYNGEE. This CDR3 contains 13 residues. Trimming took off 5 bases at V and 6 bases at J, with 12 bases between the two ends. Naive CD8 isolation took CD45RO-negative cells positively selected for CCR7 and excluded terminally differentiated effector memory CD45RA+ cells. Libraries were prepared by immunoSEQ multiplex PCR; TCRdb keeps only in-frame clonotypes and omits some of them. The sample records fewer than 850,000 clones, around 96% being singletons. Whole-study findings and limits: Clonotype sharing levels among donors were expected to vary with sequencing depth. Estimated richness values were generally larger in naive subsets than in memory subsets.

This sequence originates from a young man in good health. The chain recombines TRBV9 with TRBJ2-1, with D perhaps TRBD2 (7 bases). The material sequenced was naive CD8+ T cells sorted from blood. CDR3 sequence reads: CASSEGGANEQFF. CDR3 bases: TGTGCCAGCAGTGAAGGGGGGGCCAATGAGCAGTTCTTC.